The rows below give T cell receptor beta chains drawn from one sample of a study of blood T cell repertoires in COVID-19. Method: immunoSEQ multiplex PCR; TCRdb's copy keeps in-frame clones and lacks some. This table holds around 300,000 clones, 75% to 90% found once. The sample comprised peripheral blood. The receptors originated from a woman aged 30 to 39 with active or convalescent COVID-19. Both conserved end residues are part of each CDR3. Only part of the rows carry a size: once, few, many, or a class if the clone is expanded.

size: -; V: TRBV18; J: TRBJ1-5; CDR3: CASSSNQGSDQPQHF
size: -; V: TRBV4-1; J: TRBJ2-3; CDR3: CASSPTGSTDTQYF
size: -; V: TRBV19; J: TRBJ1-1; CDR3: CASRTGGSRNTEAFF
size: -; V: TRBV30; J: TRBJ2-1; CDR3: CAFDRGLNNEQFF
size: -; V: TRBV3-1/TRBV3-2; J: TRBJ1-6; CDR3: CASSQQGTRSPLHF
size: -; V: TRBV19; J: TRBJ2-7; CDR3: CASSQAGRYEQYF
size: -; V: TRBV27; J: TRBJ2-7; CDR3: CASSKPGQGEYF
size: -; V: TRBV6-4; J: TRBJ1-1; CDR3: CASSESGFTEAFF
size: -; V: TRBV7-7; J: TRBJ2-2; CDR3: CASSPDRAHTGELFF
size: -; V: TRBV6-2/TRBV6-3; J: TRBJ1-1; CDR3: CASSWRTALSNTEAFF
size: -; V: TRBV6-2/TRBV6-3; J: TRBJ2-6; CDR3: CPTSFRGGAGANVLTF
size: -; V: TRBV7-8; J: TRBJ1-5; CDR3: CASSLDTYQPQHF
size: -; V: TRBV29-1; J: TRBJ2-3; CDR3: CSVARGVRGDTQYF
size: -; V: TRBV27; J: TRBJ1-3; CDR3: CASSLRPVPGNTIYF
size: -; V: TRBV7-2; J: TRBJ2-7; CDR3: CASSLGAGSYEQYF
size: once; V: TRBV25-1; J: TRBJ1-2; CDR3: CASSAGTGNYGYTF
size: -; V: TRBV7-7; J: TRBJ1-6; CDR3: CASSRGRGDSPLHF